The 17 T cell receptor beta chains below come from one sample, sequenced in a study of T cell responses to AZD1222 COVID-19 vaccine. Generated by immunoSEQ multiplex PCR, the TCRdb table keeps only in-frame clones and is missing some. Seen here are 70,000 to 85,000 clones, about four fifths observed once, and the top ten hold approximately 1.2%. The starting material was peripheral blood, obtained 28 days after the second AZD1222 dose. The receptors come from an adult who received the AZD1222 COVID-19 vaccine.

The chain is built from TRBV7-9 and TRBJ2-1, with TRBD2 identical over 15 bases. Unmatched junction bases numbered 7, after V lost 7 bases and J lost 9 bases. Germline values: CDR1 SEHNR, CDR2 FQNEAQ (reference sequence). The CDR3 runs to 15 residues. Here the CDR3 DNA reads TGTGCCAGCACCCGCCCGGGACTAGCGGGAGGTGAGCAGTTCTTC. This sequence encodes CASTRPGLAGGEQFF.

The chain carries TRBV6-1 and TRBJ2-1; a possible D gene is TRBD2 (6 bases). Looked up from germline, CDR1 is MNHNS and CDR2 is SASEGT. This CDR3 is built from 15 residues. V was pared by 0 bases and J by 9 bases, with 15 bases between. CDR3 DNA sequence: TGTGCCAGCAGTGAAGCGGCCGGAGGGTTCGCTGAGCAGTTCTTC. Its translation: CASSEAAGGFAEQFF.

The chain is built from TRBV19 and TRBJ2-3, with 11 positions matching TRBD2. V lost 3 bases, J lost 15 bases, and 14 bases stayed unmatched. CDR3 length: 15 residues. The germline CDR1 and CDR2 sequences are LNHDA and SQIVND (reference sequence). CDR3 bases: TGTGCCAGTAGTATGTCGACTAGCGGGGTCCTCAATAAATATTTT. As protein: CASSMSTSGVLNKYF.

The CDR3 region is CASSFTEYTDTQYF. The CDR3 nucleotides are TGTGCCAGCAGTTTCACCGAGTACACAGATACGCAGTATTTT. The chain links TRBV6-5 to TRBJ2-3; no reliable D call. This CDR3 comprises 14 residues. V lost 4 bases to trimming and J lost 2 bases, with 10 bases between them. Per the germline V gene, CDR1 is MNHEY and CDR2 is SVGAGI.

This chain uses TRBV4-1 with TRBJ2-2; the match to TRBD2 covers 10 bases. The CDR3 consists of 17 residues. V was pared by 0 bases and J by 6 bases, with 7 bases of the junction left unmatched. Germline V CDR1 and CDR2: MGHRA, YSYEKL. The CDR3 DNA is TGCGCCAGCAGCCAAGATGGGGCAGGGACTAGCGCCGGGGAGCTGTTTTTT. This translates into CASSQDGAGTSAGELFF.

V and J are TRBV11-3 and TRBJ2-5; 12 nucleotides align to TRBD1. CDR1 is SGHNT, CDR2 YENEEA, per germline. V gave up 5 bases and J gave up 5 bases; unmatched junction bases: 6. This CDR3 contains 15 residues. CDR3 protein: CASSRGQGAWETQYF. CDR3 sequence (DNA): TGTGCCAGCAGCAGGGGACAGGGGGCTTGGGAGACCCAGTACTTC.

V is TRBV6-4 and J is TRBJ2-2; 7 bases are shared with TRBD2. Germline V gene data show CDR1 as MRHNA and CDR2 as SNTAGT. The CDR3 contains 17 residues. The J segment lost 5 bases and the V segment lost 3 bases, leaving 12 bases of the junction unmatched. The CDR3 nucleotides are TGTGCCAGCAGTGAGTTCCTTGCGGGAGATGGTACCGGGGAGCTGTTTTTT. Translated, it gives CASSEFLAGDGTGELFF.

V is TRBV27 and J is TRBJ2-3, with 10 bases matching TRBD2. The germline CDR1 and CDR2 sequences are MNHEY and SMNVEV (reference sequence). After removal of 9 bases from V and 7 bases from J, the junction contained 19 bases not matched to a gene. There are 17 residues in the CDR3. The DNA for the CDR3 is TGTGCCAGTTCCGCCCCCCGTAGCCCTAGCGGGAGCCATACGCAGTATTTT. Translated, it gives CASSAPRSPSGSHTQYF.

The chain has TRBV28 and TRBJ1-2; TRBD1 is a possible D gene (5 bases). CDR1 is MDHEN and CDR2 is SYDVKM in the germline V gene. The CDR3 runs 15 residues. V was clipped by 4 bases and J by 1 base, with 13 bases between them. CDR3 protein: CASSSDPGGNYGYTF. The CDR3 DNA reads TGTGCCAGCAGTTCGGACCCCGGGGGTAACTATGGCTACACCTTC.

V usage is TRBV27 and J usage is TRBJ2-2, with TRBD1 matching over 8 bases. The junction had 5 bases not matched to a gene; V was cut back by 6 bases and J by 2 bases. CDR1 and CDR2 from the germline V gene are MNHEY and SMNVEV (reference sequence). The length of the CDR3 is 15 residues. CDR3 in amino acids: CASRRQGTNTGELFF. Here the CDR3 DNA reads TGTGCCAGCAGAAGACAGGGGACAAACACCGGGGAGCTGTTTTTT.

This clone has only a few counts. The chain carries TRBV18 and TRBJ1-4; maybe TRBD1 (6 bases). Germline loops: CDR1 KGHSH, CDR2 LQKENI. Trimming took off 3 bases at V and 3 bases at J, with 14 bases between the two ends. This CDR3 comprises 16 residues. CDR3 DNA sequence: TGTGCCAGCTCACCCCGGGGGGACACTTCTAATGAAAAACTGTTTTTT. Its translation is CASSPRGDTSNEKLFF. Full variable domain (missing parts from reference TRBV18 and TRBJ1-4): NAGVMQNPRHLVRRRGQEARLRCSPMKGHSHVYWYRQLPEEGLKFMVYLQKENIIDESGMPKERFSAEFPKEGPSILRIQQVVRGDSAAYFCASSPRGDTSNEKLFFGSGTQLSVL.

The genes are TRBV19 and TRBJ2-2; 9 bases are a match to TRBD1. The CDR3 totals 15 residues. CDR1 LNHDA and CDR2 SQIVND come from the germline V gene (reference sequence). After removal of 6 bases from V and 5 bases from J, the junction contained 7 bases not matched to a gene. CDR3 loop: CASRGGQGRTGELFF. CDR3 in DNA: TGTGCCAGTAGGGGGGGACAGGGCCGGACCGGGGAGCTGTTTTTT.

This clone was detected once. The chain joins TRBV29-1 to TRBJ2-1; 14 bases match TRBD2. The CDR3 extends over 13 amino acids. Trimming cost V 7 bases and J 9 bases; bases outside gene matches: 5. CDR1 is SQVTM and CDR2 is ANQGSEA in the germline V gene. The DNA of the CDR3 is TGCAGCGACCACGGGACTAGCGGGAGTGAGCAGTTCTTC. Its translation: CSDHGTSGSEQFF.

The rearrangement links TRBV11-1 to TRBJ1-6; perhaps TRBD1 as D (6 bases). Germline V gene sequence: CDR1 SGHAT, CDR2 FQDESV (reference sequence). This CDR3 has 16 residues. The ends were cut back, 2 bases at V and 6 bases at J, with 14 bases in the middle. This CDR3 reads CASSLRPGGRNSPLHF. CDR3 DNA: TGTGCCAGCAGCTTAAGACCCGGGGGCCGTAATTCACCCCTCCACTTT.

The chain joins TRBV27 to TRBJ1-6; D gene unclear. The CDR3 is 12 residues long. Trimming took 6 bases from V and 0 from J, leaving 0 bases between them. Germline V CDR1 and CDR2: MNHEY, SMNVEV (reference sequence). The CDR3 protein is CASSSYNSPLHF. CDR3 DNA: TGTGCCAGCAGCTCCTATAATTCACCCCTCCACTTT.

The rearrangement joins TRBV9 to TRBJ1-1, with 7 bases matching TRBD1. The germline gives CDR1 SGDLS, CDR2 YYNGEE. V shed 2 bases and J 5 bases; nucleotides not matched to a gene: 6. The CDR3 covers 14 residues. CDR3 bases: TGTGCCAGCAGCGTTGAAGGGGGCGCAACTGAAGCTTTCTTT. It specifies CASSVEGGATEAFF.

This chain links TRBV11-2 with TRBJ2-6, with D tentatively TRBD1 or TRBD2 (5 bases each). This CDR3 spans 15 amino acids. V was cut by 5 bases and J by 4 bases, with 12 bases left in between. Looked up from germline, CDR1 is SGHAT and CDR2 is FQNNGV. CDR3 protein: CASSLTGTGANVLTF. The CDR3 DNA is TGTGCCAGCAGCCTCACGGGGACCGGGGCCAACGTCCTGACTTTC. The full variable domain, completed using reference TRBV11-2 and TRBJ2-6, is EAGVAQSPRYKIIEKRQSVAFWCNPISGHATLYWYQQILGQGPKLLIQFQNNGVVDDSQLPKDRFSAERLKGVDSTLKIQPAKLEDSAVYLCASSLTGTGANVLTFGAGSRLTVL.